This is a list of T cell receptor beta chains from one sample in a study of control samples from healthy donors and cancer patients. Generated by immunoSEQ multiplex PCR, the TCRdb table keeps only in-frame clones and is missing some. The table shows over 150,000 clones, with 90% to 95% occurring only once. The specimen was blood. Every receptor here comes from a man aged 35-49 years in good health. Both conserved end residues are part of each CDR3. Each record gives: D gene, clone size, V gene, J gene, CDR3 DNA, CDR3 protein. D genes are given only for firm matches. Size values are once, few and many counts, or a class for expanded clones, and some rows have none.

D: .
size: .
V: TRBV19
J: TRBJ1-6
DNA: TGTGCCAGTAGTATTCTTGGGGGGCAAGGATCACCCCTCCACTTT
CDR3: CASSILGGQGSPLHF

D: .
size: .
V: TRBV6-1
J: TRBJ1-6
DNA: TGTGCCAGCAGTGAAAGGACAGAGAATTCACCCCTCCACTTT
CDR3: CASSERTENSPLHF

D: .
size: .
V: TRBV4-3
J: TRBJ1-2
DNA: TGCGCCAGCAGCCAAGCGGGAAACAGACGTGGCTACACCTTC
CDR3: CASSQAGNRRGYTF

D: TRBD2
size: .
V: TRBV3-1/TRBV3-2
J: TRBJ2-1
DNA: TGTGCCAGCAGTCAAGATGGTCTAGCGGGTAATGAGCAGTTCTTC
CDR3: CASSQDGLAGNEQFF

D: .
size: .
V: TRBV9
J: TRBJ2-3
DNA: TGTGCCAGCAGCCCCCGAGGCCCCCGAGATACGCAGTATTTT
CDR3: CASSPRGPRDTQYF

D: TRBD1
size: once
V: TRBV11-2
J: TRBJ2-7
DNA: TGTGCCAGCAGCTTCGCCGGGACAGGGTCCTACGAGCAGTACTTC
CDR3: CASSFAGTGSYEQYF

D: TRBD2
size: once
V: TRBV5-8
J: TRBJ2-4
DNA: TGTGCCAGCAGCTTGACTCGGGGGGGAGTAGCCAAAAACATTCAGTACTTC
CDR3: CASSLTRGGVAKNIQYF

D: .
size: .
V: TRBV6-1
J: TRBJ1-5
DNA: TGTGCCAGCAGTGAAGGACCAAGCCAGCCCCAGCATTTT
CDR3: CASSEGPSQPQHF

D: TRBD2
size: .
V: TRBV7-3
J: TRBJ2-3
DNA: TGTGCCAGCAGCTTTAGCGGGGCCGCAGATACGCAGTATTTT
CDR3: CASSFSGAADTQYF

D: .
size: once
V: TRBV11-2
J: TRBJ1-6
DNA: TGTGCCACCTGCCCGGGACATCTAGTCCCCTCCTATAATTCACCCCTCCACTTT
CDR3: CATCPGHLVPSYNSPLHF

D: TRBD2
size: .
V: TRBV4-3
J: TRBJ2-7
DNA: TGCGCCAGCAGCCAAGGGACTAGCGGTCTGTACGAGCAGTACTTC
CDR3: CASSQGTSGLYEQYF

D: TRBD1
size: .
V: TRBV29-1
J: TRBJ1-1
DNA: TGCAGCGTCGACGACAGGGGAGTCACTGAAGCTTTCTTT
CDR3: CSVDDRGVTEAFF

D: .
size: .
V: TRBV30
J: TRBJ1-5
DNA: TGTGCCTGGAGTTACAGGGAGGATCAGCCCCAGCATTTT
CDR3: CAWSYREDQPQHF

D: .
size: .
V: TRBV5-1
J: TRBJ2-5
DNA: TGCGCCAGCACCCCCGAGGCGGGGAGAGGGTCAGAGACCCAGTACTTC
CDR3: CASTPEAGRGSETQYF